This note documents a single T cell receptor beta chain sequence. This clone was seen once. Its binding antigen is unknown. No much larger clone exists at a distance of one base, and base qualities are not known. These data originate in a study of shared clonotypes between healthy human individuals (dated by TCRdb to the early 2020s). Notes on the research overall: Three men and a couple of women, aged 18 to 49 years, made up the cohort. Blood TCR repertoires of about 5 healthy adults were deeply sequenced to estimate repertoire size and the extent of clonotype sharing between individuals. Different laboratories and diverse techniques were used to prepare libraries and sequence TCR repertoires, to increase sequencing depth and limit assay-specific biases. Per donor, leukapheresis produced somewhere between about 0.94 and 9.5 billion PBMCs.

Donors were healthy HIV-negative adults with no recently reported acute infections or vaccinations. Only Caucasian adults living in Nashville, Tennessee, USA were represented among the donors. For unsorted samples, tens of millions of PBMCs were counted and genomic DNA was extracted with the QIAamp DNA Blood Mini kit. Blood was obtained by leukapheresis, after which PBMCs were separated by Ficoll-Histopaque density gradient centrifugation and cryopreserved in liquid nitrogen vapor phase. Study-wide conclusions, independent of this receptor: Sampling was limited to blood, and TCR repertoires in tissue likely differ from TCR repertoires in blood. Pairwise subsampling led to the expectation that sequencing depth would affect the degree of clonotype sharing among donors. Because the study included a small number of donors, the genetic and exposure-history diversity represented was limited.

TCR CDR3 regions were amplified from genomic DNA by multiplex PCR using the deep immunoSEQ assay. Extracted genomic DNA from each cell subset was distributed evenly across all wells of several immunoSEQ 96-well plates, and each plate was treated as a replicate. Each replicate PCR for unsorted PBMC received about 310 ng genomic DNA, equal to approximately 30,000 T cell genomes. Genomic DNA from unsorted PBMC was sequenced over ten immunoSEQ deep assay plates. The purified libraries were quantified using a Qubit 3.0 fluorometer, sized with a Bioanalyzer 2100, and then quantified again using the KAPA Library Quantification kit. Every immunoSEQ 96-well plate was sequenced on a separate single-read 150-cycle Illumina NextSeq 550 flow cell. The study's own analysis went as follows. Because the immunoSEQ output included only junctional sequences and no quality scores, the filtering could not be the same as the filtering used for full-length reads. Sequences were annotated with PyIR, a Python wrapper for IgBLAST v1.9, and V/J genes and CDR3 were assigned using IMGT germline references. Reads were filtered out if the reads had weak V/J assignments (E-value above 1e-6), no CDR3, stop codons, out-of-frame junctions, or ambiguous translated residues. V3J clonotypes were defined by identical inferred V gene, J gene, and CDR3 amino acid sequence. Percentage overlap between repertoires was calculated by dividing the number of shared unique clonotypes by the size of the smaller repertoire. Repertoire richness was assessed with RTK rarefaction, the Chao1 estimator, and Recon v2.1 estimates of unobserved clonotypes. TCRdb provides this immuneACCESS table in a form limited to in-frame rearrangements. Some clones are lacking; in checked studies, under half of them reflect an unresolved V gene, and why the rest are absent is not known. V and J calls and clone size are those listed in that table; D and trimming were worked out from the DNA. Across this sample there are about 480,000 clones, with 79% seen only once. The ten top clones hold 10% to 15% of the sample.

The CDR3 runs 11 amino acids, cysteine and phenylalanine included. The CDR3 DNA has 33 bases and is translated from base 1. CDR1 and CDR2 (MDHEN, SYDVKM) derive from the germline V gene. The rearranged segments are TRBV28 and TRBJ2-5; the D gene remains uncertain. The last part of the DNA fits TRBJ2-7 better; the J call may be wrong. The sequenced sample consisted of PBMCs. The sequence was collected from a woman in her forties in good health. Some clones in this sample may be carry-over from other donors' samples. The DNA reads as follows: TGTGCCAGCAGTCTGGGGTACGAGCAGTACTTC. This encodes CASSLGYEQYF.